This T cell receptor beta chain was found in a study of blood T cell repertoires in COVID-19 (dated by TCRdb to about 2020). About the study as a whole: The collaborator samples originated in the United States, Italy and Spain and spanned the acute and convalescent phases of COVID-19. Subjects who had been exposed to COVID-19, were actively infected with it, or had recovered from it provided the deeply sampled blood TCRbeta repertoires that made up the dataset. Sample metadata almost always included a de-identified subject ID, COVID-19 status, age in years and sex. The repertoires were released in a freely available public database intended as a resource for research on the immune response to SARS-CoV-2. The material from the prospective study consisted of cDNA or gDNA derived from T cells, B-cell-depleted T cells, or PBMCs. The samples were drawn from two sources: the first 160 participants of the ongoing ImmuneRACE study, and about 1,300 subjects contributed by 6 global collaborators. Where available, HLA class I and class II types were taken from metadata supplied by the sample provider and were not determined by assay-based typing.

Participants in the prospective study were enrolled through a virtual design, were aged about 18 to 100 years, and lived in about two dozen United States geographic areas. In the prospective study, participants were assigned to cohorts based on the clinical history participants reported in a screening survey and a study questionnaire. For ImmuneRACE Cohort 3, a participant was defined as recovered based on two consecutive negative NP/OP PCR tests, clearance by a healthcare professional, or resolution of symptoms. In the prospective study, whole blood, serum and a nasopharyngeal or oropharyngeal swab were collected from each participant by mobile phlebotomists. Over a 2-month period, participants in the prospective study had the option of providing additional blood draws and questionnaires. Blood samples from the prospective study were shipped frozen or at room temperature prior to DNA extraction.

Results and caveats for the whole study, not just this receptor: The amount of clinical and demographic metadata varied by source and participant and was provided uncurated.

TCRbeta CDR3 regions were amplified from genomic DNA by means of the immunoSEQ Assay, a bias-controlled multiplex PCR. The authors' analysis ran thus. Nucleated cell counts per sample were estimated from amplification of reference gene primers within the assay. To quantify the absolute abundance of each unique TCRbeta CDR3 rearrangement, sequence reads were collapsed and filtered. Productive Simpson clonality was computed per sample as the square root of Simpson's diversity index over productive rearrangements. TCRdb limited this immuneACCESS table to in-frame rearrangements with V and J called. A share of clones is missing; checked studies link under half to unresolved V genes, and the rest is unexplained. The V and J calls and clone size come from that table; D and trimming were worked out from the DNA. Here the sample has a few hundred thousand clones; more than 80% occur a single time. About 1% of the sample belongs to the ten largest clones.

A remark on this clone: There is no known antigen for this receptor. No much larger clonotype is one base removed from it; base qualities were not supplied.

The V and J ends are trimmed by 6 bases and 8 bases, leaving 11 bases between them. Its CDR3 holds 12 amino acids, cysteine through phenylalanine. Only CDR3 DNA is held: 36 bases, read in frame from base 1. Per the germline V gene, SNHLY is the CDR1 and FYNNEI is the CDR2. The V and J genes are TRBV2 and TRBJ2-1; TRBD1 is perhaps the D gene, given 6 matching bases. This clonotype originated in a man between 18 and 29 years old who had recovered from COVID-19. Material for sequencing was PBMCs or T cells enriched from blood (not recorded which). The DNA reads as follows: TGTGCCAGCAGGGAACAGGGCCATGAGCAGTTCTTC. Its protein product is CASREQGHEQFF.